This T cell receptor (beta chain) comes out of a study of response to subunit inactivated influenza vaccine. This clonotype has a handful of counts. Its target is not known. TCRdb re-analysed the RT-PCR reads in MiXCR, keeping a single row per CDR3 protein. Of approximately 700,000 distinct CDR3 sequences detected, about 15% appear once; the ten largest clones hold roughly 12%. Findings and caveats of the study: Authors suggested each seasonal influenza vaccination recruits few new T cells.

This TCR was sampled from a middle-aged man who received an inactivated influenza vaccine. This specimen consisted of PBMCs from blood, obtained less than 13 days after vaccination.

CDR3: CASSQDFGLQETQYF. DNA of the CDR3: TGTGCCAGCAGCCAAGATTTCGGGCTTCAAGAGACCCAGTACTTC. The rearrangement joins TRBV4-2 to TRBJ2-5; D ambiguous. CDR3 length: 15 residues. Germline CDR1 is LGHNA and CDR2 is YNFKEQ. Trimming pared 0 bases from V and 2 bases from J, leaving 10 bases between.